This is a list of T cell receptor beta chains from one sample in a study of T cell responses to AZD1222 COVID-19 vaccine. Generated by immunoSEQ multiplex PCR, the TCRdb table keeps only in-frame clones and is missing some. The data contain approximately 140,000 clones, more than 90% of them singletons. The sample in question was peripheral blood, obtained 28 days after the second AZD1222 dose. The receptors derive from an adult who received the AZD1222 COVID-19 vaccine. Each CDR3 is given with its conserved first and last residue.

TRBV5-1,TRBJ2-1,CASSFERPSYNEQFF
TRBV19,TRBJ1-5,CASTPGYYQPQHF
TRBV6-5,TRBJ2-2,CASSLSTNTGELFF
TRBV5-1,TRBJ2-3,CASSRTGSSTDTQYF
TRBV5-1,TRBJ2-1,CASRYSGQGAYEQFF
TRBV19,TRBJ2-1,CASSGRTSGNNEQFF
TRBV5-4,TRBJ1-1,CASSFQEGTEAFF
TRBV7-3,TRBJ1-1,CASSSLWTSQGRGTEAFF
TRBV21-1,TRBJ1-5,CASSKRDFNQPQHF
TRBV4-1,TRBJ2-1,CASSPSGTGRLNEQFF
TRBV9,TRBJ2-2,CASSVGGSGELFF
TRBV18,TRBJ1-1,CASSPKTGSYTEAFF
TRBV27,TRBJ2-1,CASSFARLAGTYNEQFF
TRBV18,TRBJ2-7,CASSPESGASYEQYF
TRBV19,TRBJ2-1,CASNAGQGARDEQFF
TRBV12-3/TRBV12-4,TRBJ2-5,CASSLGETQYF
TRBV9,TRBJ2-2,CASSVAGSGARTGELFF
TRBV7-9,TRBJ1-1,CASSATGTEAFF
TRBV7-9,TRBJ1-3,CASSRARTFASLRNTIYF
TRBV5-1,TRBJ1-1,CASSFRGENTEAFF
TRBV12-3/TRBV12-4,TRBJ2-7,CASRPTGAHEQYF
TRBV6-5,TRBJ1-1,CASTPETGAEAFF
TRBV29-1,TRBJ1-1,CSVVQRLNTEAFF
TRBV6-5,TRBJ1-6,CASSRQGTVNSPLHF
TRBV4-3,TRBJ1-2,CASSQERTGASGYTF
TRBV5-4,TRBJ1-6,CASSLGRSSYNSPLHF
TRBV5-8,TRBJ1-2,CASSLASRVYGYTF
TRBV11-2,TRBJ1-2,CASSTGTGGYGYTF
TRBV28,TRBJ1-1,CASSLWSVARTEAFF
TRBV19,TRBJ1-5,CASTSRGGDQPQHF
TRBV10-3,TRBJ2-1,CAISGADSYNEQFF
TRBV18,TRBJ1-1,CASSPTGVWTEAFF
TRBV4-1,TRBJ2-1,CASSQDEARGVHEQFF
TRBV9,TRBJ2-3,CASSVGGGDLPSTDTQYF
TRBV14,TRBJ2-1,CASSHNKGGEPWHEQFF
TRBV7-2,TRBJ1-2,CASSLRMKNYGYTF
TRBV19,TRBJ2-7,CASSTTGLPYEQYF